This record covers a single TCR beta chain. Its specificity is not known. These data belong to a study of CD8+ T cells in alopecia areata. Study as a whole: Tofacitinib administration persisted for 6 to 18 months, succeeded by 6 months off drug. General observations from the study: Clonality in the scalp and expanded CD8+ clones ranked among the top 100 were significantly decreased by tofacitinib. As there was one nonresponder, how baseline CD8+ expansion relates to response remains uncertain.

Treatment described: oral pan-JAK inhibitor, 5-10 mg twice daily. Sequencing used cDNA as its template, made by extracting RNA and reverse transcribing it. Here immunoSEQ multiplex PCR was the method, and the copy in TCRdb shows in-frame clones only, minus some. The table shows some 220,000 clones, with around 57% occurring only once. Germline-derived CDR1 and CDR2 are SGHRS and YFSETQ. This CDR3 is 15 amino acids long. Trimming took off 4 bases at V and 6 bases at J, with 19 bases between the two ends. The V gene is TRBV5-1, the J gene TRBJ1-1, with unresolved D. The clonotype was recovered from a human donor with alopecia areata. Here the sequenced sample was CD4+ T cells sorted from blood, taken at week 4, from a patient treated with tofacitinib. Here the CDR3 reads CASSPTGPLSAEAFF. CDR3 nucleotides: TGCGCCAGCAGCCCTACTGGACCGTTGTCGGCTGAAGCTTTCTTT.